The next 13 T cell receptor beta chains were all read from a single sample in a study of blood T cell repertoires in COVID-19. The data were produced by immunoSEQ multiplex PCR, yet TCRdb's version contains in-frame clones alone and is incomplete. The sample carries approximately 230,000 clones, about four fifths recorded once. Material for sequencing was peripheral blood. The receptors here all came from a man older than 75 with acute or convalescent COVID-19.

The chain combines TRBV30 with TRBJ2-5, with TRBD1 identical over 7 bases. With 2 bases clipped from V and 5 bases from J, the junction kept 2 bases outside the gene matches. This CDR3 spans 12 amino acids. Germline V lookup: CDR1 GTSNPN, CDR2 SVGIG (reference sequence). CDR3 nucleotide sequence: TGTGCCTGGAGTAAACAGGGGGAGACCCAGTACTTC. Residues: CAWSKQGETQYF.

The chain carries TRBV24-1 and TRBJ2-7, with TRBD1 matching over 7 bases. CDR3 length: 13 amino acids. Germline V gene lookup returns CDR1 KGHDR and CDR2 SFDVKD. V lost 9 bases, J lost 0 bases, and 4 bases stayed unmatched. The CDR3 nucleotides read TGTGCCACCGAGGACAGGTTCTCCTACGAGCAGTACTTC. Its protein is CATEDRFSYEQYF.

The chain carries TRBV30 and TRBJ1-5; 10 bases align to TRBD1. V was clipped by 5 bases and J by 5 bases; unmatched bases: 3. Germline CDR1 and CDR2: GTSNPN and SVGIG (reference sequence). The CDR3 has 13 residues. CDR3 in DNA: TGTGCCTGGGGGGGACAGGGGCATCAGCCCCAGCATTTT. Protein sequence: CAWGGQGHQPQHF.

The V call is TRBV27, the J call TRBJ1-6; the match to TRBD1 covers 12 bases. Germline V gene sequence: CDR1 MNHEY, CDR2 SMNVEV (reference sequence). This CDR3 is 17 amino acids long. J lost 10 bases, V lost 0 bases, and 7 bases had no gene match. DNA for the CDR3: TGTGCCAGCAGTTTATCGCGGGACAGGGGGCGCGGGTCACCCCTCCACTTT. Its protein is CASSLSRDRGRGSPLHF.

The genes are TRBV3-1 (or the pseudogene TRBV3-2) and TRBJ2-7; 7 nucleotides line up with TRBD2. The CDR3 is made up of 16 amino acids. The germline gives CDR1 LGHDT, CDR2 YNNKEL (reference sequence). The V and J ends lost 4 bases and 0 bases, in that order; junction bases with no gene match: 9. The CDR3 sequence: CASSLGLPRSSYEQYF. CDR3 in DNA: TGTGCCAGCAGCCTGGGACTACCAAGGAGCTCCTACGAGCAGTACTTC.

The chain links TRBV18 to TRBJ1-5; no definite D call. Between the trimmed V and J ends, which lost 2 bases and 6 bases, there was a span of 8 bases. The CDR3 contains 13 residues. CDR1 is KGHSH, CDR2 LQKENI, per germline. This CDR3 reads CASSPVEGQPQHF. CDR3 nucleotide sequence: TGTGCCAGCTCACCAGTAGAGGGTCAGCCCCAGCATTTT. The full variable domain, with the rest looked up from reference TRBV18 and TRBJ1-5, is NAGVMQNPRHLVRRRGQEARLRCSPMKGHSHVYWYRQLPEEGLKFMVYLQKENIIDESGMPKERFSAEFPKEGPSILRIQQVVRGDSAAYFCASSPVEGQPQHFGDGTRLSIL.

V and J are TRBV6-5 and TRBJ2-3; 10 bases agree with TRBD1. CDR1 MNHEY and CDR2 SVGAGI come from the germline V gene. This CDR3 region has 15 residues. Trimming took 2 bases from V and 5 from J; bases not matched to a gene: 4. The DNA for the CDR3 is TGTGCCAGCAGTTACCCGGGACAGGGGAAAGATACGCAGTATTTT. Its translation: CASSYPGQGKDTQYF.

This rearrangement joins TRBV5-5 to TRBJ1-3; D unclear. Germline V gene lookup returns CDR1 SGHKS and CDR2 YYEKEE (reference sequence). The CDR3 spans 15 residues. Trimming left V 1 base short and J 0 bases short, with 8 bases between. CDR3 DNA: TGTGCCAGCAGCTTGACTCTAGGCTCTGGAAACACCATATATTTT. It codes for CASSLTLGSGNTIYF.

V is TRBV6-5 and J is TRBJ1-6, with D unresolved. Germline V gene data show CDR1 as MNHEY and CDR2 as SVGAGI. Trimming removed 4 bases from V and 0 bases from J, with 7 bases in between. The length of the CDR3 is 15 residues. In DNA, the CDR3 is TGTGCCAGCAGTTGGGAGAGCTCCTATAATTCACCCCTCCACTTT. Translation gives CASSWESSYNSPLHF.

The gene calls are TRBV14 and TRBJ2-5, with D perhaps TRBD1 (6 bases). The CDR3 spans 14 residues. Germline lookup yields CDR1 SGHDN and CDR2 FVKESK. V shed 0 bases and J shed 4 bases, with 9 bases lying between them. In nucleotides, the CDR3 is TGTGCCAGCAGCCAAGATCCAGGGGCAGAGACCCAGTACTTC. It yields the protein CASSQDPGAETQYF.

The rearrangement joins TRBV7-6 to TRBJ2-3; a possible D gene is TRBD1 (5 bases). Germline CDR1 is SGHVS and CDR2 is FNYEAQ. The length of the CDR3 is 17 residues. With 2 bases removed from V and 1 base from J, the gap between germline ends came to 16 bases. The CDR3 loop is CASSLSGGGAGTDTQYF. As DNA, the CDR3 is TGTGCCAGCAGCTTATCCGGTGGTGGGGCCGGCACAGATACGCAGTATTTT.

Only a few counts were recorded for this clone. The chain has TRBV6-5 and TRBJ1-6, with D perhaps matching TRBD1 (5 bases). This CDR3 comprises 16 residues. Trimming shortened V by 0 bases and J by 0 bases, and 6 bases separated the two germline ends. Germline V CDR1 and CDR2: MNHEY, SVGAGI. The CDR3, as DNA: TGTGCCAGCAGTTACTCGACAGCCTCCTATAATTCACCCCTCCACTTT. This gives the protein CASSYSTASYNSPLHF.

This rearrangement joins TRBV6-5 to TRBJ1-5; D unresolved. V lost 6 bases and J lost 2, with 14 bases in between. Looked up from germline, CDR1 is MNHEY and CDR2 is SVGAGI. The CDR3 contains 15 residues. The DNA of the CDR3 is TGTGCCAGCAGGCCCTCGGGGTCTGGCAATCAGCCCCAGCATTTT. Translating it yields CASRPSGSGNQPQHF.